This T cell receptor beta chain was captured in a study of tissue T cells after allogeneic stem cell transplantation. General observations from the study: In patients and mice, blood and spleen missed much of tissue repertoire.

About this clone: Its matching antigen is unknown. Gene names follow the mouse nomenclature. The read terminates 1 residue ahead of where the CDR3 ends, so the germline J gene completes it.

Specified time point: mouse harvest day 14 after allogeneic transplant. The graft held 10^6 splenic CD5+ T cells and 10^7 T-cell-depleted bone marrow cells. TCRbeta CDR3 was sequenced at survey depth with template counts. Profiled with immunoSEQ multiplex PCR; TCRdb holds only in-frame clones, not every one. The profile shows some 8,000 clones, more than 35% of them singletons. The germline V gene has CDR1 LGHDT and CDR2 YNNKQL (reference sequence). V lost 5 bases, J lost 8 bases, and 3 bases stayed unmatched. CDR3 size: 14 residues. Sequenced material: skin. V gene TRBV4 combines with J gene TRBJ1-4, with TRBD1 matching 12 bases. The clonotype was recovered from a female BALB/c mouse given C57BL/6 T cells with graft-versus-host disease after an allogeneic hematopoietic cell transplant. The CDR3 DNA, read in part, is TGTGCCAGCAGCCGGGACAGGGGGCGGGAAAGATTATTT. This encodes CASSRDRGRERLF. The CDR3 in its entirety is CASSRDRGRERLFF. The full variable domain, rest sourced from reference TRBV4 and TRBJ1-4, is ETAVFQTPNYHVTQVGNEVSFNCKQTLGHDTMYWYKQDSKKLLKIMFSYNNKQLIVNETVPRRFSPQSSDKAHLNLRIKSVEPEDSAVYLCASSRDRGRERLFFGHGTKLSVL.